This T cell receptor (beta chain) was identified in a study of PD-1 blockade in mismatch repair-deficient tumors. TCRdb's table, derived via immunoSEQ multiplex PCR, lists solely in-frame clones and lacks some. The sample lists approximately 100,000 clones, roughly four fifths seen once, with around 6.9% in the top ten. Every patient had mismatch repair deficiency by PCR or immunohistochemistry. TCR sequencing covered a few patients who responded to pembrolizumab. V lost 8 bases to trimming and J lost 5 bases; unmatched junction nucleotides: 8. Per the germline V gene, CDR1 is LGHNA and CDR2 is YNFKEQ. CDR3 length: 14 amino acids.

V and J are TRBV4-2 and TRBJ2-2, with 7 bases fitting TRBD2. The TCR was taken from an adult with mismatch repair-deficient cancer. The sequencing used peripheral blood, collected around 8 months after starting pembrolizumab. In nucleotides, the CDR3 is TGTGCCAGCTTGGGCGGGGGAGCTACCGGGGAGCTGTTTTTT. Translating gives CASLGGGATGELFF.